A single sample gave rise to the 11 T cell receptor beta chains below, sequenced in a study of blood T cells in healthy people across ages. Next came a second PCR, run for about 6 to 12 cycles, which used a sample-barcoded 5' primer along with a J-beta primer mix. TCRdb itself ran the 5' RACE reads through MiXCR, one entry per CDR3 protein. The sample lists 1.5 million to 2 million distinct CDR3 sequences, roughly 27% seen once, with roughly 8.2% in the top ten. Sequenced: blood. Receptors originate from a young woman in good health.

At least ten counts were recorded for this clonotype. The rearrangement uses TRBV29-1 and TRBJ2-1; TRBD2 matches 8 bases. The CDR3 extends over 14 amino acids. The germline gives CDR1 SQVTM, CDR2 ANQGSEA. Germline trimming cut 6 bases from V and 5 bases from J; bases unmatched to any gene: 9. The CDR3 DNA sequence: TGCAGCGTGGGTGAGCGGGGGCGAAACAATGAGCAGTTCTTC. It specifies CSVGERGRNNEQFF.

The chain uses TRBV5-1 and TRBJ2-5, with D possibly being TRBD1 or TRBD2 (5 bases each). Germline V CDR1 and CDR2: SGHRS, YFSETQ. Trimming took 4 bases from V and 3 from J, leaving 16 bases between them. This CDR3 has 15 amino acids. The DNA for the CDR3 is TGCGCCAGCAGCCCCGGGATAGGGGTTAAAGAGACCCAGTACTTC. This sequence encodes CASSPGIGVKETQYF.

In its sample, this clonotype was seen a few times. The chain carries TRBV29-1 and TRBJ2-5, with D perhaps TRBD1 or TRBD2 (5 bases each). In germline, CDR1 is SQVTM, CDR2 ANQGSEA. The V and J ends lost 5 bases and 13 bases respectively, with 17 bases between them. There are 11 residues in the CDR3. Here the CDR3 reads CSVQGADERYF. The CDR3 nucleotides read TGCAGCGTTCAGGGAGCCGACGAGCGGTACTTC.

The table lists this clonotype with many counts. This chain uses TRBV27 with TRBJ1-2, with 9 bases lining up with TRBD1. J lost 8 bases, V lost 5 bases, and 12 bases had no gene match. CDR3 size: 15 residues. CDR1 MNHEY and CDR2 SMNVEV come from the germline V gene (reference sequence). CDR3 region: CASSAHDRGGDGYTF. The CDR3 DNA sequence: TGTGCCAGCAGTGCACACGACAGGGGGGGTGACGGCTACACCTTC.

A few counts support this clonotype. The chain couples TRBV18 to TRBJ1-5, with D possibly TRBD1 on 6 matching bases. The V end lost 3 bases, the J end lost 2 bases, and 14 bases lay between the germline ends. Germline assignment: CDR1 KGHSH and CDR2 LQKENI. The CDR3 loop spans 16 amino acids. The CDR3 bases are TGTGCCAGCTCACCCACAGGGCCAGGGGGCAATCAGCCCCAGCATTTT. Its protein is CASSPTGPGGNQPQHF.

About this clonotype: This clone may be a read error of a much larger clone one base away. This sequence joins TRBV7-7 and TRBJ2-7; D is unresolved. With 6 bases removed from V and 7 bases from J, the gap between germline ends came to 16 bases. CDR1 and CDR2 from the germline V gene are SSHAT and FNYEAQ (reference sequence). This CDR3 is built from 13 residues. In nucleotides, the CDR3 is TGTGCCAGCAGTCCCGGACGTCACAATGAGCAGTACTTC. Translated: CASSPGRHNEQYF.

This clonotype has more than one count but fewer than ten. This chain uses TRBV10-3 with TRBJ1-2; D unclear. V lost 4 bases and J 1 base, leaving 10 bases between the germline ends. Per the germline V gene, CDR1 is ENHRY and CDR2 is SYGVKD. The CDR3 is 14 residues long. The CDR3 DNA is TGTGCCATCAGTGGATGGACGTATAACTATGGCTACACCTTC. Protein: CAISGWTYNYGYTF.

This clonotype was seen repeatedly, ten times or more. The chain links TRBV15 to TRBJ2-7; TRBD1 is a possible D gene (5 bases). Trimming cost V 0 bases and J 3 bases, with 9 bases left between them. This CDR3 is built from 14 residues. Per the germline V gene, CDR1 is LNHNV and CDR2 is YYDKDF (reference sequence). The CDR3 DNA is TGTGCCACCAGCAGAGACAGGGCTGGCTACGAGCAGTACTTC. Translation gives CATSRDRAGYEQYF.

The chain couples TRBV19 to TRBJ2-5; 9 positions match TRBD1. The CDR3 contains 14 residues. Unmatched junction bases numbered 9, after V lost 7 bases and J lost 6 bases. Germline CDR1 is LNHDA and CDR2 is SQIVND (reference sequence). CDR3 in amino acids: CASNVPGQGQTQYF. DNA of the CDR3: TGTGCCAGTAATGTCCCGGGACAGGGCCAGACCCAGTACTTC.

This sequence joins TRBV7-9 and TRBJ2-3; 16 positions match TRBD2. Germline V lookup: CDR1 SEHNR, CDR2 FQNEAQ (reference sequence). The CDR3 loop spans 16 amino acids. After removal of 8 bases from V and 4 bases from J, the junction contained 6 bases not matched to a gene. The chain's CDR3 is CASSGTSGGAADTQYF. The CDR3 DNA follows: TGTGCCAGCTCCGGGACTAGCGGGGGGGCCGCAGATACGCAGTATTTT.

The genes are TRBV24-1 and TRBJ2-5; D not certain. Looked up from germline, CDR1 is KGHDR and CDR2 is SFDVKD. Trimming removed 7 bases from V and 0 bases from J, with 17 bases in between. The CDR3 extends over 16 amino acids. CDR3 DNA: TGTGCCACCAGGGAGAGTCGAGCGAAGTACCAAGAGACCCAGTACTTC. This gives the protein CATRESRAKYQETQYF.